The clone carrying this T cell receptor beta chain was observed a few times. What it binds is not known. Described treatment: approximately 9-day PBMC culture with coronavirus spike peptide pools or control peptides (ViraFEST assay). Cultured CD4+ T cells had their DNA profiled by the Oncomine TCR Beta short-read assay. TCRdb re-called the PCR reads through MiXCR, storing one row per CDR3 protein. Counted here are 17,000 or so distinct CDR3 sequences, 43% occurring once; the ten biggest clones make up approximately 5.3%. The data were obtained in a study of vaccination and CD4 T cells after COVID-19. CDR1 and CDR2 (germline): SGHAT, FQDESV (reference sequence). Trimming took 1 base from V and 5 from J; bases not matched to a gene: 13. The CDR3 length is 17 residues.

This specimen consisted of CD4+ T cells from blood, cultured in vitro, obtained before SARS-CoV-2 vaccination. This chain uses TRBV11-1 with TRBJ2-5; 7 nucleotides line up with TRBD1. The receptor was derived from a human donor who had recovered from COVID-19. CDR3 sequence: CASSLDHRQGMVETQYF. The CDR3 DNA reads as TGTGCCAGCAGCTTAGACCACCGACAGGGAATGGTGGAGACCCAGTACTTC.